A selection of T cell receptor beta chains follows, all from one sample in a study of blood T cells in healthy people across ages. TCRdb re-called the 5' RACE reads with MiXCR, one entry per CDR3 protein. The sample yields approximately 730,000 distinct CDR3 sequences, less than 70% seen once. Sequenced sample: blood. The receptors shown here come from a man at least 80 years old in good health. The CDR3 runs from the conserved cysteine through the conserved F or W. The order of the fields is J gene, V gene, D gene, clone size, CDR3 DNA, CDR3 protein. The D gene is left open where the match is weak. Not every row has a clone size; where given, it reads once, few, many or a size class.

>TRBJ1-2|TRBV7-9|TRBD1|-
TGTGCCAGCAGCCAAGACAGGGGGCTAGGATATGGCTACACCTTC
CASSQDRGLGYGYTF
>TRBJ2-1|TRBV6-5|-|once
TGTGCCAGCAGTACCCCTGAGTGGGGCAACTACAATGAGCAGTTCTTC
CASSTPEWGNYNEQFF
>TRBJ2-3|TRBV7-2|TRBD2|-
TGTGCCAGCAGCTTAGCCGCCACCCGTCTAGCGGGAGGGGGTCACAGATACGCGTATTTT
CASSLAATRLAGGGHRYAYF
>TRBJ2-7|TRBV20-1|-|-
TGCAGCACCCCCGGGCCCTCCTACGAGCAGTACTTC
CSTPGPSYEQYF
>TRBJ2-4|TRBV9|TRBD2|-
TGTGCCAGCAGCGGGGGACTAGCGGGAACCGGGGAGCAGTACTTC
CASSGGLAGTGEQYF
>TRBJ2-7|TRBV7-2|-|-
TGTGCCAGCAGCTTCCCCAGCGGGACATCTTCCTACGAGCAGTACTTC
CASSFPSGTSSYEQYF
>TRBJ2-1|TRBV7-2|TRBD2|few
TGTGCCAGCAGCCCGAATATGGGGACTAGCGGGATTAGTTCCTACAATGAGCAGTTCTTC
CASSPNMGTSGISSYNEQFF
>TRBJ2-3|TRBV11-2|-|-
TGTGCCAGCAGCTTAGATCCCCTGCAGGGGCGCTATACGCAGTATTTT
CASSLDPLQGRYTQYF
>TRBJ1-1|TRBV6-6|-|-
TGTGCCAGCAGTTACTCGGAGGGCCCGAACACTGAAGCTTTCTTT
CASSYSEGPNTEAFF
>TRBJ1-2|TRBV28|TRBD1|-
TGTGCCAGCAGTTTATTAATCCAGGGGGCATTGGACTATGGCTACACCTTC
CASSLLIQGALDYGYTF
>TRBJ1-2|TRBV6-6|TRBD1|-
TGTGCCAGCAGTCGCTCCTCGACAGGGGACGGCGGCTACACCTTC
CASSRSSTGDGGYTF
>TRBJ1-5|TRBV29-1|-|many
TGCAGCGGGACACCGCGGGGGGGCAATCAGCCCCAGCATTTT
CSGTPRGGNQPQHF
>TRBJ2-1|TRBV4-2|TRBD2|-
TGTGCCAGCAGCCAAGGCCCCCGTCTAGCGGTCTCCTACAATGAGCAGTTCTTC
CASSQGPRLAVSYNEQFF
>TRBJ1-2|TRBV6-5|-|-
TGTGCCAGCAGTAAAGGGGCAAGCTATGGCTACACCTTC
CASSKGASYGYTF
>TRBJ2-1|TRBV5-1|-|-
TGCGCCAGCAGCTTGACTAGCATTAATGAGCAGTTCTTC
CASSLTSINEQFF
>TRBJ1-2|TRBV30|-|-
TGTGCCTGGAGTTCACCGTCTTGGGATGGCTACACCTTC
CAWSSPSWDGYTF
>TRBJ2-5|TRBV25-1|TRBD2|-
TGTGCCAGCAGTACACCTTGGGGGGGGGGGCAAGAGACCCAGTACTTC
CASSTPWGGGQETQYF
>TRBJ2-5|TRBV5-1|-|-
TGCGCCAGCAGCGCCGACATAAGGAGGGAGACCCAGTACTTC
CASSADIRRETQYF
>TRBJ2-1|TRBV4-1|TRBD2|few
TGCGCCAGCAGCCCTTCCTTGACTAGCGGGATGGGGCAGTTCTTC
CASSPSLTSGMGQFF
>TRBJ2-3|TRBV20-1|-|many
TGCAGTGCGAGCCGGAGCACAGATACGCAGTATTTT
CSASRSTDTQYF
>TRBJ2-2|TRBV12-3/TRBV12-4|-|many
TGTGCCAGCAGCCCCCCCGGGTTTGACACCGGGGAGCTGTTTTTT
CASSPPGFDTGELFF
>TRBJ1-6|TRBV28|TRBD1|-
TGTGCCAGCAGTTCGGGACAGGGGCCGGATTCGCCCCTCCACTTT
CASSSGQGPDSPLHF
>TRBJ1-2|TRBV4-1|-|-
TGCGCCAGCAGCCAAGGCGACAGTGGCAGCTATGGCTACACCTTC
CASSQGDSGSYGYTF
>TRBJ2-6|TRBV5-1|-|-
TGCGCCAGCAGCTTTGGCGCGGCCAACGTCCTGACTTTC
CASSFGAANVLTF
>TRBJ1-6|TRBV3-1|-|-
TGTGCCAGCAGCCAAGATTTAGGGGCTTCACCCCTCCACTTT
CASSQDLGASPLHF
>TRBJ2-7|TRBV2|TRBD2|few
TGTGCCAGCAGTACCATAGCGGGAGGGCGGATCCAGTACTTC
CASSTIAGGRIQYF
>TRBJ2-5|TRBV5-1|-|-
TGCGCCAGCAGCTTGGGGGCTAGCAATGAGCAGTACTTC
CASSLGASNEQYF